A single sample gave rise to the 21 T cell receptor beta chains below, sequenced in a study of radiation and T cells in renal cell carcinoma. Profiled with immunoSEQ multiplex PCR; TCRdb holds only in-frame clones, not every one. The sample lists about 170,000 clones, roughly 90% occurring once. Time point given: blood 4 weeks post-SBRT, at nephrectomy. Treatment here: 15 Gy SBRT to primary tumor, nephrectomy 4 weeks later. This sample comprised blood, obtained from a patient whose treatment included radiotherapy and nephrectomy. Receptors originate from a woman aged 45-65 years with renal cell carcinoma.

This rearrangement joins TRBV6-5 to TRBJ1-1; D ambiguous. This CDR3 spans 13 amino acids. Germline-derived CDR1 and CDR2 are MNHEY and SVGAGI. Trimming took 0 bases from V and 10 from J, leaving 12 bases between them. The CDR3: CASSYSLADPAFF. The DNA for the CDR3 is TGTGCCAGCAGTTACTCTCTGGCAGACCCAGCTTTCTTT.

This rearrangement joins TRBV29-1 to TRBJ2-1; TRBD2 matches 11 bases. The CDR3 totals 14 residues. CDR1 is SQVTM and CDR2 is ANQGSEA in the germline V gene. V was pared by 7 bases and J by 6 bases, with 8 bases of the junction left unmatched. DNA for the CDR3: TGCAGCGCCCCGACTAGCGGGGAATTCAATGAGCAGTTCTTC. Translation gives CSAPTSGEFNEQFF.

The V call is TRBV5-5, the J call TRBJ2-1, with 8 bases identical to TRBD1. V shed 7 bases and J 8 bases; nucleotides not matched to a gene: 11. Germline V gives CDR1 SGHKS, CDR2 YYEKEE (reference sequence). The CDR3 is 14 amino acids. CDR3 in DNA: TGTGCCAGCGGAACTCGGACAGGGACGCATGAGCAGTTCTTC. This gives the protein CASGTRTGTHEQFF. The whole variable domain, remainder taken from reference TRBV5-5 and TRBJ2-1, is DAGVTQSPTHLIKTRGQQVTLRCSPISGHKSVSWYQQVLGQGPQFIFQYYEKEERGRGNFPDRFSARQFPNYSSELNVNALLLGDSALYLCASGTRTGTHEQFFGPGTRLTVL.

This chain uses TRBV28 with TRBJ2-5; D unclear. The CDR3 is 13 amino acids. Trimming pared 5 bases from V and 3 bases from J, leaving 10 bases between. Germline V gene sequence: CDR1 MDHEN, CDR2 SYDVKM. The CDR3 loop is CASSLLVKETQYF. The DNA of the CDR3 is TGTGCCAGCAGTCTTCTCGTCAAAGAGACCCAGTACTTC.

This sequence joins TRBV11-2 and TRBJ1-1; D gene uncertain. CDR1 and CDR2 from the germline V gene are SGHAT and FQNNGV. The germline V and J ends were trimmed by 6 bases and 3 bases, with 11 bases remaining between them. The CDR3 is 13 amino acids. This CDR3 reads CASRRSYYTEAFF. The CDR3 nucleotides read TGTGCCAGCAGGAGAAGCTACTACACTGAAGCTTTCTTT.

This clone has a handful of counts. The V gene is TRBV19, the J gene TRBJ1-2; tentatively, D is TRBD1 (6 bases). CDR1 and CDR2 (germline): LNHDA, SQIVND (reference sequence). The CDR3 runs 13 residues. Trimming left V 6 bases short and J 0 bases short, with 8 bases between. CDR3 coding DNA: TGTGCCAGTAGGGACAGCTCTAACTATGGCTACACCTTC. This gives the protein CASRDSSNYGYTF.

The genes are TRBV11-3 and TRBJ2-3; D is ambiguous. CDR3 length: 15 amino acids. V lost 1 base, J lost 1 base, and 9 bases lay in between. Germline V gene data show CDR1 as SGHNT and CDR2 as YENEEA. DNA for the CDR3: TGTGCCAGCAGCTTAGGGCCGCTAGGCACAGATACGCAGTATTTT. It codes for CASSLGPLGTDTQYF.

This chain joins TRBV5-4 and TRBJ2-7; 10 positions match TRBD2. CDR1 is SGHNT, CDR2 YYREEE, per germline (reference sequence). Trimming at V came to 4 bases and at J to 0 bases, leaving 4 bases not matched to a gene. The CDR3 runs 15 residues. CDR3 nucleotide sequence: TGTGCCAGCAGCAAAGGACTAGCGGACTCCTACGAGCAGTACTTC. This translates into CASSKGLADSYEQYF. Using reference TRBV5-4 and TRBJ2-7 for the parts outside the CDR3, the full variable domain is ETGVTQSPTHLIKTRGQQVTLRCSSQSGHNTVSWYQQALGQGPQFIFQYYREEENGRGNFPPRFSGLQFPNYSSELNVNALELDDSALYLCASSKGLADSYEQYFGPGTRLTVT.

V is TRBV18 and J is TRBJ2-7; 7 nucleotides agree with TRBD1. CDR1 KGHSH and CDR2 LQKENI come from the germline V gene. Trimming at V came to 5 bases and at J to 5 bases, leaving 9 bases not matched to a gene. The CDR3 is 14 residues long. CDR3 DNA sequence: TGTGCCAGCTCATCGTTGACAGGGAACGACGAGCAGTACTTC. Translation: CASSSLTGNDEQYF.

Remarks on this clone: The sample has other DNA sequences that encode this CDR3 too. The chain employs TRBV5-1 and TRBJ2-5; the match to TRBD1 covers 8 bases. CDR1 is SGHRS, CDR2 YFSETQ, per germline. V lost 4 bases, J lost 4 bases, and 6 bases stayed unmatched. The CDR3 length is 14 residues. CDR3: CASSPGQGGETQYF. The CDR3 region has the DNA TGCGCCAGCAGCCCCGGACAGGGCGGAGAGACCCAGTACTTC.

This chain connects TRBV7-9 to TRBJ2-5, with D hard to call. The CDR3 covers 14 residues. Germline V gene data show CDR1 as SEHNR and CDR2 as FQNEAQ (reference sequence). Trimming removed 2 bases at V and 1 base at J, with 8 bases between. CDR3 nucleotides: TGTGCCAGCAGCTTATCCTCCCTCCAAGAGACCCAGTACTTC. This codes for CASSLSSLQETQYF. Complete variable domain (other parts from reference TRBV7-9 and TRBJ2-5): DTGVSQNPRHKITKRGQNVTFRCDPISEHNRLYWYRQTLGQGPEFLTYFQNEAQLEKSRLLSDRFSAERPKGSFSTLEIQRTEQGDSAMYLCASSLSSLQETQYFGPGTRLLVL.

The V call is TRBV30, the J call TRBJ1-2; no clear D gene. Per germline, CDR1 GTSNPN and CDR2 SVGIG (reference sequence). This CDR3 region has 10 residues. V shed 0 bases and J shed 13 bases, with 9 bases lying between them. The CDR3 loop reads CAWSVHPRTF. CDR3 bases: TGTGCCTGGAGTGTACACCCACGCACCTTC.

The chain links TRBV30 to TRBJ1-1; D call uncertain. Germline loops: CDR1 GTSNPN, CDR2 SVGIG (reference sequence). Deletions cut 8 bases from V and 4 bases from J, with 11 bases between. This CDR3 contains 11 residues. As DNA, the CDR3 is TGTGCCGAGGGTGCGGTCACTGAAGCTTTCTTT. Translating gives CAEGAVTEAFF.

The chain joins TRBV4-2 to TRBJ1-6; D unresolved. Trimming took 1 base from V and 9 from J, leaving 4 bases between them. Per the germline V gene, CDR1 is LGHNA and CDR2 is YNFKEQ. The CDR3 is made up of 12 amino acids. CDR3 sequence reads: CASSQGASPLHF. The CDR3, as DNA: TGTGCCAGCAGCCAAGGGGCTTCACCCCTCCACTTT.

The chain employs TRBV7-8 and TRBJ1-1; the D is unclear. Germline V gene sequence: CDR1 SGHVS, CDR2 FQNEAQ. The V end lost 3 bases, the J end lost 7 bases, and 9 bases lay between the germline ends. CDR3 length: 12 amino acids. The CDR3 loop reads CASSLGANEAFF. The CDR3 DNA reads TGTGCCAGCAGCTTGGGAGCCAATGAAGCTTTCTTT. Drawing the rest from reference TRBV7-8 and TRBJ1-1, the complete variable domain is GAGVSQSPRYKVAKRGQDVALRCDPISGHVSLFWYQQALGQGPEFLTYFQNEAQLDKSGLPSDRFFAERPEGSVSTLKIQRTQQEDSAVYLCASSLGANEAFFGQGTRLTVV.

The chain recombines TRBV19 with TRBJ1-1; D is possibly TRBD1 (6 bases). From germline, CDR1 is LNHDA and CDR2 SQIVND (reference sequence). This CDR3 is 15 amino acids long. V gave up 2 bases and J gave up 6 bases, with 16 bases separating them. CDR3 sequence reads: CASSITVTGFAEAFF. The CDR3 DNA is TGTGCCAGTAGTATAACCGTAACAGGGTTCGCTGAAGCTTTCTTT.

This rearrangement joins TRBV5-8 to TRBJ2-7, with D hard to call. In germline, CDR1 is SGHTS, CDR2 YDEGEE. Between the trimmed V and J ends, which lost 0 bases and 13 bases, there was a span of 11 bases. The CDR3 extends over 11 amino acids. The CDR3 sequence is CASSLDVYPYF. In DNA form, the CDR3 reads TGTGCCAGCAGCTTGGATGTCTACCCCTACTTC.

DNA of the CDR3: TGTGCCAGCTCACCAGCAGGGGGGTACGAGCAGTACTTC. This encodes CASSPAGGYEQYF. The rearrangement uses TRBV18 and TRBJ2-7; D might be TRBD1 (7 bases). Germline CDR1 reads KGHSH; CDR2 reads LQKENI. Trimming shortened V by 2 bases and J by 4 bases, and 9 bases separated the two germline ends. CDR3 size: 13 residues.

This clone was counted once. The CDR3 protein is CASSLAWDRETQYF. In DNA form, the CDR3 reads TGTGCCAGCAGCTTAGCCTGGGACAGAGAGACCCAGTACTTC. V and J are TRBV7-9 and TRBJ2-5; TRBD1 agrees at 7 bases. Trimming removed 0 bases from V and 4 bases from J; junction bases left unmatched: 2. This CDR3 spans 14 amino acids. Germline V gives CDR1 SEHNR, CDR2 FQNEAQ (reference sequence). The variable domain in full, completed from reference TRBV7-9 and TRBJ2-5, reads DTGVSQNPRHKITKRGQNVTFRCDPISEHNRLYWYRQTLGQGPEFLTYFQNEAQLEKSRLLSDRFSAERPKGSFSTLEIQRTEQGDSAMYLCASSLAWDRETQYFGPGTRLLVL.

CDR3 in DNA: TGCGCCAGCAGCCCAGACAGGGGCTACGAGCAGTACTTC. This codes for CASSPDRGYEQYF. V usage is TRBV4-1 and J usage is TRBJ2-7; 8 nucleotides agree with TRBD1. After removal of 4 bases from V and 3 bases from J, the junction contained 2 bases not matched to a gene. CDR1 and CDR2 (germline): MGHRA, YSYEKL. The CDR3 contains 13 residues.

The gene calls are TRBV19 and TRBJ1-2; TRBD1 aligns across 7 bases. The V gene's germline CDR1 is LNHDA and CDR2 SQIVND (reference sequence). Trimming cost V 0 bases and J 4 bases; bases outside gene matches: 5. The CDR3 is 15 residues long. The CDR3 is CASSIEAQGPYGYTF. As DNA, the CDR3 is TGTGCCAGTAGTATAGAAGCACAGGGGCCCTATGGCTACACCTTC.